This entry lists 11 T cell receptor beta chains sequenced from one sample in a study of blood T cell repertoires in COVID-19. Libraries were prepared by immunoSEQ multiplex PCR; TCRdb keeps only in-frame clonotypes and omits some of them. The table includes about 350,000 clones, approximately 89% detected once. Sequencing was performed on peripheral blood. Receptor source: a woman aged 18-29 years who had recovered from COVID-19.

The CDR3 DNA sequence: TGTGCCAGCGAACCTCACAGTTATAACTATGGCTACACCTTC. This sequence encodes CASEPHSYNYGYTF. V gene TRBV9 combines with J gene TRBJ1-2; no reliable D call. V was cut by 7 bases and J by 1 base, with 14 bases left in between. Germline assignment: CDR1 SGDLS and CDR2 YYNGEE. This CDR3 region has 14 residues. Full variable domain (outside the CDR3, taken from reference TRBV9 and TRBJ1-2): DSGVTQTPKHLITATGQRVTLRCSPRSGDLSVYWYQQSLDQGLQFLIQYYNGEERAKGNILERFSAQQFPDLHSELNLSSLELGDSALYFCASEPHSYNYGYTFGSGTRLTVV.

This clone was seen just once. The V and J genes are TRBV14 and TRBJ2-7; D is perhaps TRBD1 (6 bases). Germline V gene data show CDR1 as SGHDN and CDR2 as FVKESK. V lost 0 bases and J lost 5, with 17 bases in between. The CDR3 length is 16 residues. The CDR3 DNA follows: TGTGCCAGCAGCCAAGATCCGTCAGGGACATTCAACGAGCAGTACGTC. Its protein product is CASSQDPSGTFNEQYV.

V and J are TRBV10-2 and TRBJ1-5; D gene unclear. Deletions cut 3 bases from V and 1 base from J, with 10 bases between. Germline-derived CDR1 and CDR2 are WSHSY and SAAADI. This CDR3 is 15 amino acids long. The CDR3 DNA is TGCGCCAGCAGTGAATTGGGCGGGAGCAATCAGCCCCAGCATTTT. Protein sequence: CASSELGGSNQPQHF.

The chain links TRBV5-3 to TRBJ2-7; D not certain. TRBV5-3 is known as an ORF, though its function is uncertain. Trimming removed 3 bases from V and 2 bases from J, with 15 bases in between. The CDR3 is made up of 15 amino acids. The CDR3 region has the DNA TGTGCCAGAAGCTCCCCCCGTCCCAGGACCTACGAGCAGTACGTC. As protein: CARSSPRPRTYEQYV.

The chain carries TRBV9 and TRBJ2-1, with TRBD2 matching over 9 bases. The junction had 2 bases not matched to a gene; V was cut back by 4 bases and J by 0 bases. Per the germline V gene, CDR1 is SGDLS and CDR2 is YYNGEE. The CDR3 spans 15 residues. The CDR3 DNA reads as TGTGCCAGCAGCCCTAGCGGGATCTCCTACAATGAGCAGTTCTTC. The encoded protein is CASSPSGISYNEQFF.

The chain carries TRBV18 and TRBJ1-2; perhaps TRBD1 as D (6 bases). The ends were cut back, 2 bases at V and 1 base at J, with 8 bases in the middle. CDR1 is KGHSH and CDR2 is LQKENI in the germline V gene. The CDR3 is 14 residues long. The CDR3 loop reads CASSPLDSNYGYTF. The CDR3 nucleotides are TGTGCCAGCTCACCATTGGACAGTAACTATGGCTACACCTTC.

The V call is TRBV11-2, the J call TRBJ2-5, with TRBD2 identical over 9 bases. In germline, CDR1 is SGHAT, CDR2 FQNNGV. The CDR3 has 16 residues. V was clipped by 4 bases and J by 5 bases; unmatched bases: 11. The CDR3: CASSSIAGEGTETQYF. CDR3 nucleotides: TGTGCCAGCAGCTCCATAGCGGGGGAAGGGACGGAGACCCAGTACTTC.

V gene TRBV4-3 combines with J gene TRBJ2-1; the D is unclear. CDR1 and CDR2 (germline): LGHNA, YSLEER. This CDR3 is 15 amino acids long. V lost 0 bases to trimming and J lost 2 bases, with 8 bases between them. CDR3 sequence: CASSQDQAPYNEQFF. The DNA for the CDR3 is TGCGCCAGCAGCCAAGATCAGGCACCCTACAATGAGCAGTTCTTC.

The rearrangement uses TRBV4-1 and TRBJ2-7; 12 nucleotides match TRBD2. Germline V gene data show CDR1 as MGHRA and CDR2 as YSYEKL. V was pared by 1 base and J by 6 bases, with 4 bases of the junction left unmatched. This CDR3 is built from 15 residues. The CDR3 DNA follows: TGCGCCAGCAGCCAAGGACTAGCGGGAGTGGGCGAGCAGTACGTC. The encoded protein is CASSQGLAGVGEQYV.

The chain carries TRBV11-2 and TRBJ2-4; D not certain. Trimming pared 2 bases from V and 8 bases from J, leaving 4 bases between. The CDR3 has 11 residues. Looked up from germline, CDR1 is SGHAT and CDR2 is FQNNGV. The CDR3 loop is CASSLLDIQYF. Written as DNA, the CDR3 is TGTGCCAGCAGCTTACTAGACATTCAGTACTTC. Drawing the rest from reference TRBV11-2 and TRBJ2-4, the complete variable domain is EAGVAQSPRYKIIEKRQSVAFWCNPISGHATLYWYQQILGQGPKLLIQFQNNGVVDDSQLPKDRFSAERLKGVDSTLKIQPAKLEDSAVYLCASSLLDIQYFGAGTRLSVL.

This rearrangement joins TRBV19 to TRBJ1-2; D not certain. The CDR3 totals 14 residues. Germline V gene lookup returns CDR1 LNHDA and CDR2 SQIVND (reference sequence). V was cut by 7 bases and J by 4 bases, with 16 bases left in between. The CDR3 DNA is TGTGCCAGTACCAACTGGGCAGTTACCTATGGCTACACCTTC. This gives the protein CASTNWAVTYGYTF.